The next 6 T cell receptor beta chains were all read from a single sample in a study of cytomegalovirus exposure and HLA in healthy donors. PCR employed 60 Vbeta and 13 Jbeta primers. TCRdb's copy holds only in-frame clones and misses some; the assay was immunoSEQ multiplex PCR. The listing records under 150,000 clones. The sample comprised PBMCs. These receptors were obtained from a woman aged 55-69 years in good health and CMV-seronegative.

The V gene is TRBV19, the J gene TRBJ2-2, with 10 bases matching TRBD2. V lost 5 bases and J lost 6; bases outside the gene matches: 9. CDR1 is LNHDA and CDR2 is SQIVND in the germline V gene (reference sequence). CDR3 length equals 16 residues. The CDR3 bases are TGTGCCAGTAGTGAACTAGCGGGGTCCGGGGCCGGGGAGCTGTTTTTT. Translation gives CASSELAGSGAGELFF.

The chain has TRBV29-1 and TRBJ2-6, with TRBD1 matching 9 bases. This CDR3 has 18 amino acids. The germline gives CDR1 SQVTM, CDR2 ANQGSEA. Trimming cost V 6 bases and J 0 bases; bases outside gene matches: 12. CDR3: CSVLTPGTGSSGANVLTF. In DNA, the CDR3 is TGCAGCGTCCTAACCCCCGGGACAGGGAGCTCTGGGGCCAACGTCCTGACTTTC.

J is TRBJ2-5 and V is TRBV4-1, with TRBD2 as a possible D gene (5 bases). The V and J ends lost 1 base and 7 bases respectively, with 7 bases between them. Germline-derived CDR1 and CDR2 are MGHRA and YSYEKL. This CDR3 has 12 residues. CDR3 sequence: CASSQVLGTQYF. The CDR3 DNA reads TGCGCCAGCAGCCAAGTACTAGGGACCCAGTACTTC.

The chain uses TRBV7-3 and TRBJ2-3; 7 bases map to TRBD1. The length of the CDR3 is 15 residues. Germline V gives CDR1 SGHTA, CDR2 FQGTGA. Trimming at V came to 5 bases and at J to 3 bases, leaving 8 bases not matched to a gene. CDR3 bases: TGTGCCAGCAGCGCCCCGACAGGGAAGACAGATACGCAGTATTTT. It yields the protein CASSAPTGKTDTQYF. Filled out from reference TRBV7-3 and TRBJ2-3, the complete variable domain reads GAGVSQTPSNKVTEKGKYVELRCDPISGHTALYWYRQSLGQGPEFLIYFQGTGAADDSGLPNDRFFAVRPEGSVSTLKIQRTERGDSAVYLCASSAPTGKTDTQYFGPGTRLTVL.

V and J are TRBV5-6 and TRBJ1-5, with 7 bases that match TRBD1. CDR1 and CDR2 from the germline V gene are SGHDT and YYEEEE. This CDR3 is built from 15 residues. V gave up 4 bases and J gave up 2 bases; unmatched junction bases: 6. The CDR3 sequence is CASSRGGEGNQPQHF. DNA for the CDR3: TGTGCCAGCAGCCGAGGGGGCGAGGGCAATCAGCCCCAGCATTTT.

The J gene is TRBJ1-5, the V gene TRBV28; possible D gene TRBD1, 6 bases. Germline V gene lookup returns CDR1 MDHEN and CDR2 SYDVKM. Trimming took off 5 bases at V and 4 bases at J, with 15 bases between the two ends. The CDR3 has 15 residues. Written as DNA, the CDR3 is TGTGCCAGCAGTCCCCTAGGGCAGGGGAATCAGCCCCAGCATTTT. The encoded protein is CASSPLGQGNQPQHF.